This is a list of T cell receptor beta chains from one sample in a study of shared clonotypes between healthy human individuals. Some clones are missing from TCRdb's copy, which holds only in-frame ones; the method was immunoSEQ multiplex PCR. This sample yields more than 150,000 clones, of which approximately 92% are seen a single time; roughly 0.07% belongs to the top ten. The sequencing input was naive CD4+ T cells sorted from blood. The receptors originated from a woman aged 30 to 39 in good health. The CDR3 runs from the conserved cysteine through the conserved F or W. D genes are given only for firm matches. Not every row has a clone size; where given, it reads once, few, many or a size class.

D gene	clone size	J gene	V gene	CDR3 DNA	CDR3 protein
TRBD1	-	TRBJ1-1	TRBV10-3	TGTGCCATCAGTGAGTCAACAGGGGGCTTAAGTACTGAAGCTTTCTTT	CAISESTGGLSTEAFF
-	-	TRBJ1-1	TRBV29-1	TGCAGCGTCTCACAGGGTGCGATCACTGAAGCTTTCTTT	CSVSQGAITEAFF
TRBD1	-	TRBJ1-3	TRBV7-2	TGTGCCAGCAGACGTACAGGGGTGGGTAACACCATATATTTT	CASRRTGVGNTIYF
TRBD1	-	TRBJ2-7	TRBV28	TGTGCCAGCAGTCGGACAGGGCAAATCTACGAGCAGTACTTC	CASSRTGQIYEQYF
TRBD1	-	TRBJ1-2	TRBV25-1	TGTGCCAGCAGACCGTCCTTAACTGGGGACAGCTATGGCTACACCTTC	CASRPSLTGDSYGYTF
TRBD1	-	TRBJ2-7	TRBV28	TGTGCCAGCGGGACGACAGGGGACAGCTCCTACGAGCAGTACTTC	CASGTTGDSSYEQYF
-	once	TRBJ2-5	TRBV6-5	TGTGCCAGCAGTTCCACCTGGACGAGACAAGAGACCCAGTACTTC	CASSSTWTRQETQYF
-	-	TRBJ2-7	TRBV28	TGTGCCAGCAGTTCCAGGGGGAGGGCCGGCTACGAGCAGTACTTC	CASSSRGRAGYEQYF
-	-	TRBJ2-7	TRBV28	TGTGCCAGCAGGGGACTTGGGACCCCAGACCACGAGCAGTACTTC	CASRGLGTPDHEQYF
-	-	TRBJ1-4	TRBV21-1	TGTGCCAGCAGCAAAGGCCCCCGCACCCTGGCAACTAATGAAAAACTGTTTTTT	CASSKGPRTLATNEKLFF
TRBD1	once	TRBJ1-2	TRBV2	TGTGCCACGAGACAGGGCCCTAACTATGGCTACACCTTC	CATRQGPNYGYTF
-	-	TRBJ2-7	TRBV6-5	TGTGCCAGCAGTGGGGGGCTCGAGCAGTACTTC	CASSGGLEQYF
-	-	TRBJ1-1	TRBV5-3	TGTGCCAGAAGCCCTAGGGACAAGAACACTGAAGCTTTCTTT	CARSPRDKNTEAFF
TRBD1	-	TRBJ1-3	TRBV28	TGTGCCAGCAGTTTATGGACAGGGGGATCTGGAAACACCATATATTTT	CASSLWTGGSGNTIYF
-	-	TRBJ1-2	TRBV11-2	TGTGCCAGCAGCTTAGGCCCGGGGGGGATCTACTATGGCTACACCTTC	CASSLGPGGIYYGYTF
-	-	TRBJ1-1	TRBV28	TGTGCCAGCAGTTTAGGGACTGGTGGAGCTTTCTTT	CASSLGTGGAFF
-	-	TRBJ2-5	TRBV6-5	TGTGCCAGCCGCAGAGTATCGTACCAAGAGACCCAGTACTTC	CASRRVSYQETQYF
-	-	TRBJ2-7	TRBV6-6	TGTGCCAGCAGTAGGGGGACGGGGACCTACGAGCAGTACTTC	CASSRGTGTYEQYF
TRBD1	-	TRBJ1-2	TRBV4-1	TGCGCCAGCAGCCAGCCCCGGGACAGGGTTGATGGCTACACCTTC	CASSQPRDRVDGYTF
-	-	TRBJ2-4	TRBV2	TGTGCCAGCAGAGAGGGACTAGCCAAAAACATTCAGTACTTC	CASREGLAKNIQYF
-	-	TRBJ2-3	TRBV5-1	TGCGCCAGCAGCTTGGAGAGGGTAGGAGATACGCAGTATTTT	CASSLERVGDTQYF
-	-	TRBJ2-5	TRBV11-1	TGTGCCAGCTCAGCCTTCCAAGAGACCCAGTACTTC	CASSAFQETQYF
TRBD1	-	TRBJ2-1	TRBV5-4	TGTGCCAGCCTTAGGACAGGGCCCTACAATGAGCAGTTCTTC	CASLRTGPYNEQFF
-	-	TRBJ2-7	TRBV6-5	TGTGCCAGCAGTCCGGCCAGGGGTTTCTCCTACGAGCAGTACTTC	CASSPARGFSYEQYF
-	-	TRBJ1-1	TRBV11-2	TGTGCCAGCAGTCAGATGAACACTGAAGCTTTCTTT	CASSQMNTEAFF
-	-	TRBJ2-6	TRBV5-1	TGCGCCAGCACGGCAGGGGCATTCTCTGGGGCCAACGTCCTGACTTTC	CASTAGAFSGANVLTF
-	once	TRBJ2-7	TRBV11-3	TGTGCCAGCAGCCTAGGCGGGACGTCGGACGGCTACGAGCAGTACTTC	CASSLGGTSDGYEQYF
-	-	TRBJ2-3	TRBV18	TGTGCCAGCTCGAGGGACAACACAGATACGCAGTATTTT	CASSRDNTDTQYF
TRBD2	-	TRBJ2-7	TRBV5-5	TGTGCCAGCTCTACCCCCTTAGGAGCGGGAGTCGAGCAGTACTTC	CASSTPLGAGVEQYF
-	-	TRBJ2-7	TRBV19	TGTGCCAGTAGTATCGGGGGGCCTCAATACGAGCAGTACTTC	CASSIGGPQYEQYF
-	-	TRBJ1-1	TRBV11-1	TGTGCCAGCAGCTTAGAGGGGGTTCGGACTGAAGCTTTCTTT	CASSLEGVRTEAFF
-	-	TRBJ2-1	TRBV9	TGTGCCAGCAGCTCGGCCCCGTCGGGCTACAATGAGCAGTTCTTC	CASSSAPSGYNEQFF
-	-	TRBJ2-5	TRBV6-6	TGTGCCAGCAGTTACGTGGGGAGTCACGAGACCCAGTACTTC	CASSYVGSHETQYF
-	-	TRBJ1-1	TRBV30	TGTGCCTGGAGTGTCTCGCCGCACCTAGGGGACACTGAAGCTTTCTTT	CAWSVSPHLGDTEAFF
TRBD1	-	TRBJ1-2	TRBV2	TGTGCCAGCAGGATAGAAGGGACAGGGACCTATGGCTACACCTTC	CASRIEGTGTYGYTF
-	-	TRBJ2-3	TRBV18	TGTGCCAGCTCACCTTTGGACGCCACAGATACGCAGTATTTT	CASSPLDATDTQYF
TRBD1	once	TRBJ1-4	TRBV2	TGTGCCAGCAGTGACCCGACAGGGGCTAATGAAAAACTGTTTTTT	CASSDPTGANEKLFF
TRBD2	-	TRBJ2-1	TRBV11-2	TGTGCCAGCAGCTTAGGTAGCGGGAGTATGAATGAGCAGTTCTTC	CASSLGSGSMNEQFF
TRBD1	once	TRBJ2-7	TRBV5-5	TGTGCCAGCAGCTTGGGGGGACAGGGCCTTGACGAGCAGTACTTC	CASSLGGQGLDEQYF
-	once	TRBJ1-5	TRBV2	TGTGCCAGCAGTGGGGGGTTCGGCAATCAGCCCCAGCATTTT	CASSGGFGNQPQHF
-	-	TRBJ1-4	TRBV11-2	TGTGCCAGCAGCCGACACAGGAACCTGGGTGAAAAACTGTTTTTT	CASSRHRNLGEKLFF
TRBD2	-	TRBJ2-7	TRBV10-1	TGCGCCAGCAGTGAGTCTAGCGGGGGCAACTACGAGCAGTACTTC	CASSESSGGNYEQYF
TRBD1	-	TRBJ2-7	TRBV2	TGTGCCATCTCGGGACAGGGCTACGAGCAGTACTTC	CAISGQGYEQYF
TRBD2	-	TRBJ2-7	TRBV27	TGTGCCAGCAGTCTTAGCGGGAGGACCTCCTACGAGCAGTACTTC	CASSLSGRTSYEQYF
-	-	TRBJ2-7	TRBV2	TGTGCCACCCGCCAGGGAGTTGGAACCTACGAGCAGTACTTC	CATRQGVGTYEQYF
-	-	TRBJ2-7	TRBV2	TGTGCCAGCAGTGAACAGTCCCCTCCCTACGAGCAGTACTTC	CASSEQSPPYEQYF
TRBD2	-	TRBJ2-1	TRBV11-2	TGTGCCAGCAGCTTGGGGAGCGGGAGACTTCTTAATGAGCAGTTCTTC	CASSLGSGRLLNEQFF
-	few	TRBJ2-2	TRBV4-2	TGTGCCAGCAGCCAAGATCGGACGACCGGGGAGCTGTTTTTT	CASSQDRTTGELFF
-	-	TRBJ2-6	TRBV7-2	TGTGCCAGCAGCCGTTTTACAGGTGCTGGGGCCAACGTCCTGACTTTC	CASSRFTGAGANVLTF
-	few	TRBJ2-2	TRBV6-1	TGTGCCAGCACCCGGACAGCGAACACCGGGGAGCTGTTTTTT	CASTRTANTGELFF